The T cell receptor (beta chain) under discussion was sequenced for a study of T-cell memory formation after mild COVID-19. At the level of the study: TCR clusters were largely donor specific. Study findings and constraints: A second wave of clones peaked on day 37, and their SARS-CoV-2 specificity went unconfirmed. Of the contracting clones, CD4+ ones lay mainly in CM and EM, and CD8+ ones in EMRA.

Note on this clonotype: Antigen specificity is unknown.

Germline V gene lookup returns CDR1 MNHNS and CDR2 SASEGT. The CDR3 runs to 14 residues. Trimming at V came to 5 bases and at J to 1 base, leaving 5 bases not matched to a gene. TCRdb independently ran MiXCR on the 5' RACE reads; one entry per CDR3 protein. The sample has roughly 150,000 distinct CDR3 sequences, about 14% seen once; the top ten hold approximately 14%. This TCR was sampled from an adult woman who had mild COVID-19 (a few samples of this study predate the infection). Cell type and time point are not known. The chain has TRBV6-1 and TRBJ2-7, with 7 bases aligning to TRBD1. Sequenced material: PBMCs or a T cell subset sorted from them (not recorded which). CDR3 region: CASSSGQWSYEQYF. The CDR3 DNA sequence: TGTGCCAGCAGTTCGGGACAGTGGTCCTACGAGCAGTACTTC.